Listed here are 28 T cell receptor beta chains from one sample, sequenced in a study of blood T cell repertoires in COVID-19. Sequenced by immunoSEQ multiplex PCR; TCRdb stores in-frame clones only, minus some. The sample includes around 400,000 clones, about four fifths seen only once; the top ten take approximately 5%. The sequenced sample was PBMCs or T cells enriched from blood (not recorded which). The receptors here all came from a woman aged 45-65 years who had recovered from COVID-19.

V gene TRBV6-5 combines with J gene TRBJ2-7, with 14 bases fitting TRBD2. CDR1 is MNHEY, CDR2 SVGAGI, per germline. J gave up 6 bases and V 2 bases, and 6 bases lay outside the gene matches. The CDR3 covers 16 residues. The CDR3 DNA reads TGTGCCAGCAGTTACCTGACTAGCGGGAGGGCCTTCGAGCAGTACTTC. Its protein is CASSYLTSGRAFEQYF.

The DNA for the CDR3 is TGTGCCAGCAGCGCCATCGGCCAAGAGACCCAGTACTTC. This translates into CASSAIGQETQYF. The V call is TRBV9, the J call TRBJ2-5; D remains ambiguous. Germline-derived CDR1 and CDR2 are SGDLS and YYNGEE. Trimming pared 3 bases from V and 1 base from J, leaving 7 bases between. CDR3 size: 13 residues. Drawing the rest from reference TRBV9 and TRBJ2-5, the complete variable domain is DSGVTQTPKHLITATGQRVTLRCSPRSGDLSVYWYQQSLDQGLQFLIQYYNGEERAKGNILERFSAQQFPDLHSELNLSSLELGDSALYFCASSAIGQETQYFGPGTRLLVL.

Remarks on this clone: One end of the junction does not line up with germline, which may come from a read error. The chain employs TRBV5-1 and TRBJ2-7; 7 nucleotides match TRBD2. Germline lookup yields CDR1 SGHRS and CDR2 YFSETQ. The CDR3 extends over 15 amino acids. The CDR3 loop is CASSLGGGGLRGQYF. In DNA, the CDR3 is TGCGCCAGCAGTTTGGGCGGGGGAGGCCTACGAGGGCAGTACTTC.

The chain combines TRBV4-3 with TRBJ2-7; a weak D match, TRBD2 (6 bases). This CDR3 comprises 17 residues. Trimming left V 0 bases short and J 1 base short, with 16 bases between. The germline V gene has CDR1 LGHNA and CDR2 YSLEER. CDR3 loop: CASSQDAGSGYSYEQYF. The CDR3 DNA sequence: TGCGCCAGCAGCCAAGATGCGGGGTCGGGCTATTCCTACGAGCAGTACTTC.

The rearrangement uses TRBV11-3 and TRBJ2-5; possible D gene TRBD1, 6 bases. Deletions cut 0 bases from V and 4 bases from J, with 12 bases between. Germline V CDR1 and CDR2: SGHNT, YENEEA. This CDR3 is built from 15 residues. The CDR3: CASSLDQGNLETQYF. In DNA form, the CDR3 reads TGTGCCAGCAGCTTAGACCAGGGGAATCTAGAGACCCAGTACTTC. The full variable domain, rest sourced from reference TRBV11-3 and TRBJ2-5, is EAGVVQSPRYKIIEKKQPVAFWCNPISGHNTLYWYLQNLGQGPELLIRYENEEAVDDSQLPKDRFSAERLKGVDSTLKIQPAELGDSAVYLCASSLDQGNLETQYFGPGTRLLVL.

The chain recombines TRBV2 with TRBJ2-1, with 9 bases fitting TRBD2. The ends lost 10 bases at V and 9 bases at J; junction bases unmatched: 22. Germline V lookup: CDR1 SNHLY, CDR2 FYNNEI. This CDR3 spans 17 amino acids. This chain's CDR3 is CANRKGSAGGPWSEQFF. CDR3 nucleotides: TGTGCCAACCGGAAGGGCTCGGCGGGAGGGCCGTGGAGTGAGCAGTTCTTC.

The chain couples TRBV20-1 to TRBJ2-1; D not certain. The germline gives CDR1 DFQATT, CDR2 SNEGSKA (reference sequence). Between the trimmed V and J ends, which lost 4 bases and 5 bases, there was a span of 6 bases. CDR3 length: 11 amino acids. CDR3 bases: TGCAGTGCTACCCCAAACAATGAGCAGTTCTTC. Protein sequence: CSATPNNEQFF.

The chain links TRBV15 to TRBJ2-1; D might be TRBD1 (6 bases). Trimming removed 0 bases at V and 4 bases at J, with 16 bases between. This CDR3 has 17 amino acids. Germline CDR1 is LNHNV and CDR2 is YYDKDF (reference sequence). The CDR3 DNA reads TGTGCCACCAGCAGAGATCTCTCAGGGGCGAAATACAATGAGCAGTTCTTC. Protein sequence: CATSRDLSGAKYNEQFF.

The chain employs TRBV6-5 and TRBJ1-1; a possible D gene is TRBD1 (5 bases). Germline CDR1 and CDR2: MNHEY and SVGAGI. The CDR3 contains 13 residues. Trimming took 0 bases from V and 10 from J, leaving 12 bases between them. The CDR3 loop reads CASSYSQGGGAFF. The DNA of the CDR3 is TGTGCCAGCAGTTACTCCCAGGGCGGTGGAGCTTTCTTT.

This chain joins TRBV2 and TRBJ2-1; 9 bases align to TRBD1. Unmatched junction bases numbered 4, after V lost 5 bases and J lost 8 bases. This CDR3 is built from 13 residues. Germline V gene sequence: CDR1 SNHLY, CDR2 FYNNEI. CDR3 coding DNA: TGTGCCAGCAGTTGGACAGGGGTGGATGAGCAGTTCTTC. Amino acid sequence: CASSWTGVDEQFF.

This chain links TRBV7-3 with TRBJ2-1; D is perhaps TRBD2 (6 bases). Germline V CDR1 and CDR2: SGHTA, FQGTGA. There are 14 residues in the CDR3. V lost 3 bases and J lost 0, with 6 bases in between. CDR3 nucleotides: TGTGCCAGCAGCTTCGGGAGCTCCTACAATGAGCAGTTCTTC. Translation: CASSFGSSYNEQFF.

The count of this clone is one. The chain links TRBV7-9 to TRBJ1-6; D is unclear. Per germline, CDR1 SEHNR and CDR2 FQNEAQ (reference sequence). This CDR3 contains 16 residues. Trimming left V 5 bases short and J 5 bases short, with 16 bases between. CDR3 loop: CASSRTSLSNNSPLHF. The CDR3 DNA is TGTGCCAGCAGCCGTACTAGTTTGTCCAATAATTCACCCCTCCACTTT.

As DNA, the CDR3 is TGCGCCAGCAGCTCAGGCGCTAGCGCCGGTGAGCAGTTCTTC. Its translation is CASSSGASAGEQFF. The rearrangement uses TRBV5-1 and TRBJ2-1; D may be TRBD2 (6 bases). The CDR3 is made up of 14 amino acids. V lost 3 bases and J lost 9, with 16 bases in between. The V gene's germline CDR1 is SGHRS and CDR2 YFSETQ. Supplemented by reference TRBV5-1 and TRBJ2-1, the full variable domain reads KAGVTQTPRYLIKTRGQQVTLSCSPISGHRSVSWYQQTPGQGLQFLFEYFSETQRNKGNFPGRFSGRQFSNSRSEMNVSTLELGDSALYLCASSSGASAGEQFFGPGTRLTVL.

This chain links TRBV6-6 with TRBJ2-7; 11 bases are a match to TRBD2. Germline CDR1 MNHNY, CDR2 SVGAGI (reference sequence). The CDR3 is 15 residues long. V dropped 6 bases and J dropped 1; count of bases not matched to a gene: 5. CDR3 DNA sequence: TGTGCCAGCAGGGATAGCGGGGGGGCGTCCTACGAGCAGTACTTC. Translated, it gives CASRDSGGASYEQYF.

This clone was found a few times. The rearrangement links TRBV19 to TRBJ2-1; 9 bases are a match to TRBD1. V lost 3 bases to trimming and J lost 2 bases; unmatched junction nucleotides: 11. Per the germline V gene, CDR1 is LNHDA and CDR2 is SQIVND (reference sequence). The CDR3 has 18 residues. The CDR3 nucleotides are TGTGCCAGTAGTATTTTGCCTCCGGGACAGGGAACCTACAATGAGCAGTTCTTC. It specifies CASSILPPGQGTYNEQFF. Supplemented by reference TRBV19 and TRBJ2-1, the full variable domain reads DGGITQSPKYLFRKEGQNVTLSCEQNLNHDAMYWYRQDPGQGLRLIYYSQIVNDFQKGDIAEGYSVSREKKESFPLTVTSAQKNPTAFYLCASSILPPGQGTYNEQFFGPGTRLTVL.

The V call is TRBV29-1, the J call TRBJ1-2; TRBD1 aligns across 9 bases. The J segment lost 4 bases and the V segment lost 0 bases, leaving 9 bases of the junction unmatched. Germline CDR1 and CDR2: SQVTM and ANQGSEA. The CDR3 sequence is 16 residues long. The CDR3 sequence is CSVEDRGQGEGYGYTF. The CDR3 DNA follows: TGCAGCGTTGAAGACAGGGGACAGGGAGAAGGCTATGGCTACACCTTC.

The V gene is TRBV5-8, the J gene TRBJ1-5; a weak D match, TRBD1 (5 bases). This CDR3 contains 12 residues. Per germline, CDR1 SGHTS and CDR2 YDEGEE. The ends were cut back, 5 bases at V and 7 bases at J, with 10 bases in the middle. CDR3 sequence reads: CASRQALQPQHF. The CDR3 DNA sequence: TGTGCCAGCAGACAGGCCCTACAGCCCCAGCATTTT.

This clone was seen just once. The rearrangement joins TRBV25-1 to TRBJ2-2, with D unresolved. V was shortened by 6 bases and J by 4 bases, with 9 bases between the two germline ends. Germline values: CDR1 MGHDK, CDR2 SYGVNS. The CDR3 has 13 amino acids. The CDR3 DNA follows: TGTGCCAGCAGGGTCCTCGGCACCGGGGAGCTGTTTTTT. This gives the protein CASRVLGTGELFF.

The CDR3: CASSAPGTSDYNEQFF. CDR3 DNA: TGTGCCAGCTCAGCCCCCGGGACTAGCGACTACAATGAGCAGTTCTTC. This chain connects TRBV18 to TRBJ2-1, with TRBD2 matching over 10 bases. V dropped 5 bases and J dropped 3; count of bases not matched to a gene: 7. This CDR3 is built from 16 residues. CDR1 and CDR2 (germline): KGHSH, LQKENI.

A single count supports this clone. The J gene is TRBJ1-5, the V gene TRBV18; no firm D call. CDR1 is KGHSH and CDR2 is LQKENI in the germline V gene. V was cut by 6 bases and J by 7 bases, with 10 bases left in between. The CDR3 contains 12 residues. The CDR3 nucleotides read TGTGCCAGCTCCCTCCGCGGACAGCCCCAGCATTTT. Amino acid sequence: CASSLRGQPQHF.

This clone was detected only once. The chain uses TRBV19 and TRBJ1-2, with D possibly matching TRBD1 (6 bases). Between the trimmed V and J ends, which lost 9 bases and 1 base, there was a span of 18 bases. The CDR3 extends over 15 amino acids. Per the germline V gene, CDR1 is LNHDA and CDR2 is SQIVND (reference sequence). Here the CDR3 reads CASWGQGRDNYGYTF. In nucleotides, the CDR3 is TGTGCCAGCTGGGGGCAGGGGAGAGATAACTATGGCTACACCTTC. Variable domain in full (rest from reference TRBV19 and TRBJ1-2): DGGITQSPKYLFRKEGQNVTLSCEQNLNHDAMYWYRQDPGQGLRLIYYSQIVNDFQKGDIAEGYSVSREKKESFPLTVTSAQKNPTAFYLCASWGQGRDNYGYTFGSGTRLTVV.

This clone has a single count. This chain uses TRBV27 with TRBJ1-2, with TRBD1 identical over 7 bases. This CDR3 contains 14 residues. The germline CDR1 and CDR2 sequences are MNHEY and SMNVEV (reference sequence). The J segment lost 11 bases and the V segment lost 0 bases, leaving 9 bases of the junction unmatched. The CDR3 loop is CASSLSGTAIAYTF. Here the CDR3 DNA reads TGTGCCAGCAGTTTATCGGGGACAGCCATTGCATACACCTTC.

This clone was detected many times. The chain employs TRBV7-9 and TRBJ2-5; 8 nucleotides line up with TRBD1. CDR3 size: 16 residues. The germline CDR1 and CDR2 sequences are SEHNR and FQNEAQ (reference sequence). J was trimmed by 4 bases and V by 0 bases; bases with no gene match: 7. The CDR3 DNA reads TGTGCCAGCAGCTTAGCGGGGGCAGGGGGCTCAGAGACCCAGTACTTC. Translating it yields CASSLAGAGGSETQYF.

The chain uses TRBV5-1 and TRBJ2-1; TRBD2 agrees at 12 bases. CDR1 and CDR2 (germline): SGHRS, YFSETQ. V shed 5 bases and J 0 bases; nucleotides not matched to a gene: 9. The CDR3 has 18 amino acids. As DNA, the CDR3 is TGCGCCAGCAGTTCCGGGACTAGCGGGTCCTACTCCTACAATGAGCAGTTCTTC. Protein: CASSSGTSGSYSYNEQFF.

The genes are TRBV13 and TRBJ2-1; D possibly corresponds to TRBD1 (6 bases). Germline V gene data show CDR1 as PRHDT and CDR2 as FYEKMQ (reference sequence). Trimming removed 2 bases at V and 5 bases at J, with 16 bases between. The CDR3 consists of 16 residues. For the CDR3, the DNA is TGTGCCAGCAGCTTATACTGGGACATTGATCACAATGAGCAGTTCTTC. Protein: CASSLYWDIDHNEQFF. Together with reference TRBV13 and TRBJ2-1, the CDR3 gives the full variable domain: AAGVIQSPRHLIKEKRETATLKCYPIPRHDTVYWYQQGPGQDPQFLISFYEKMQSDKGSIPDRFSAQQFSDYHSELNMSSLELGDSALYFCASSLYWDIDHNEQFFGPGTRLTVL.

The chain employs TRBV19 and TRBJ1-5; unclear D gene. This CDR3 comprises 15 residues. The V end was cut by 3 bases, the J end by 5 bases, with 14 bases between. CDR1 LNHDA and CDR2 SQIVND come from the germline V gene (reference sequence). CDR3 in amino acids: CASSMGLPGYQPQHF. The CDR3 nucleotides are TGTGCCAGTAGTATGGGCCTCCCGGGGTATCAGCCCCAGCATTTT.

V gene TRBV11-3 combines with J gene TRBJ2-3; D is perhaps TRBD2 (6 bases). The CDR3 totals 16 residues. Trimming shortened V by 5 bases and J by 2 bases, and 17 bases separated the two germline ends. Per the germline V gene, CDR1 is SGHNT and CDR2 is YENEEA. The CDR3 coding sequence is TGTGCCAGCAGCAATAGAGGAGGACTACCCACAGATACGCAGTATTTT. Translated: CASSNRGGLPTDTQYF.

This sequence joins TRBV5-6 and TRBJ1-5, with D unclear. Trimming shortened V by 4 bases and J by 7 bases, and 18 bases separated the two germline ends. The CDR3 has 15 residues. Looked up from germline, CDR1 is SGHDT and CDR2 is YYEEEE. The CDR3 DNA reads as TGTGCCAGCAGCATTGGTGGCCCCCGGGGACAGCCCCAGCATTTT. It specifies CASSIGGPRGQPQHF.